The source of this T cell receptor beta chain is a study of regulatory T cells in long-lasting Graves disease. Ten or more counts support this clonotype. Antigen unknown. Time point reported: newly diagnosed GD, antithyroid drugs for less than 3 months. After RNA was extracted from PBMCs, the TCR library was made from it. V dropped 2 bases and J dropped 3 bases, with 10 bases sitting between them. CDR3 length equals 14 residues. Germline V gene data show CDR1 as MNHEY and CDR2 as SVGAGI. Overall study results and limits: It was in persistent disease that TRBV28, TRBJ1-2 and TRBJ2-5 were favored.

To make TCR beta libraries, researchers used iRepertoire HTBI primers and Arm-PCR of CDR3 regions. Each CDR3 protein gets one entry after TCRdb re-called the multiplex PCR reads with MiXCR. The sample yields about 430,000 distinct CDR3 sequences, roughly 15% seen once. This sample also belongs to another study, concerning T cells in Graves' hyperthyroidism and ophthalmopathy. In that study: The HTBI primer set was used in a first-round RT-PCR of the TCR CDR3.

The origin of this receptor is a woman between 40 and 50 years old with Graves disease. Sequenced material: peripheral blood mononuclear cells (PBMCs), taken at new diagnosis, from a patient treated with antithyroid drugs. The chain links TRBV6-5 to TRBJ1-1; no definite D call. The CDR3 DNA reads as TGTGCCAGCAGTTACCGGGGTGCGGACACTGAAGCTTTCTTT. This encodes CASSYRGADTEAFF.